The 8 T cell receptor beta chains reported below all come from one sample, sequenced in a study of regulatory dendritic cells for organ transplantation (dated by TCRdb to the late 2010s). Library preparation employed the immunoSEQ multiplex PCR assay. TCRdb's version of the immuneACCESS table is confined to in-frame rearrangements and falls short of the full clone set. An unresolved V gene accounts for under half of the shortfall where checked; the remainder is of unknown origin. This sample lists about 10,000 clones; around two thirds were detected once. Together, the top ten hold under 20% of the sample. Sample: memory CD8+ T cells from blood. According to the study, the label for this sample's cell subset or site signals: CD45RO+ memory T cells. These TCRs come from a human donor in good health.

This chain connects TRBV29-1 to TRBJ2-7; possible D gene TRBD2, 5 bases. The germline gives CDR1 SQVTM, CDR2 ANQGSEA. The CDR3 has 12 amino acids. V lost 4 bases and J 7 bases, leaving 14 bases between the germline ends. The CDR3 region is CSVGRIMEEQYF. CDR3 coding DNA: TGCAGCGTTGGGAGGATCATGGAAGAGCAGTACTTC.

V is TRBV29-1 and J is TRBJ2-3; 8 positions agree with TRBD2. Trimming cost V 2 bases and J 2 bases; bases outside gene matches: 12. Per the germline V gene, CDR1 is SQVTM and CDR2 is ANQGSEA. The CDR3 covers 17 residues. The CDR3 DNA reads TGCAGCGTTGAATGGTTAGAGGGGACTAGTGACACAGATACGCAGTATTTT. Its translation: CSVEWLEGTSDTDTQYF.

Comment on this clone: A far larger clone is off by one base, so a read error is likely. The same CDR3 arises from other DNA sequences in this sample as well. CDR3 region: CASSQVGAGEHEQYF. For the CDR3, the DNA is TGTGCCAGCAGCCAAGTAGGAGCAGGGGAACACGAGCAGTACTTC. The V and J genes are TRBV7-2 and TRBJ2-7; D possibly corresponds to TRBD1 (6 bases). The CDR3 has 15 amino acids. In germline, CDR1 is SGHTA, CDR2 FQGNSA. V lost 5 bases to trimming and J lost 5 bases, with 19 bases between them.

The chain joins TRBV25-1 to TRBJ2-7, with TRBD2 identical over 10 bases. There are 16 residues in the CDR3. Per the germline V gene, CDR1 is MGHDK and CDR2 is SYGVNS. After removal of 3 bases from V and 4 bases from J, the junction contained 9 bases not matched to a gene. This chain's CDR3 is CASSDSLAGAPYEQYF. In nucleotides, the CDR3 is TGTGCCAGCAGTGACTCCCTAGCGGGAGCCCCATACGAGCAGTACTTC.

This clone showed up just once. This chain uses TRBV5-6 with TRBJ1-1, with TRBD1 as a possible D gene (6 bases). Trimming removed 4 bases from V and 5 bases from J, with 12 bases in between. The CDR3 length is 13 residues. The germline CDR1 and CDR2 sequences are SGHDT and YYEEEE. The DNA of the CDR3 is TGTGCCAGCAGCCAAGGGGGTGGAACTGAAGCTTTCTTT. Amino acids: CASSQGGGTEAFF.

V is TRBV25-1 and J is TRBJ1-2; no reliable D call. V lost 4 bases to trimming and J lost 8 bases, with 11 bases between them. CDR1 and CDR2 (germline): MGHDK, SYGVNS. This CDR3 has 12 residues. The CDR3 sequence is CASSVGREGYTF. As DNA, the CDR3 is TGTGCCAGCAGTGTGGGGAGGGAGGGCTACACCTTC.

This clone was seen only a few times. Its ends do not fully match the called genes, so a read error is possible. This chain uses TRBV5-4 with TRBJ2-7; 7 bases line up with TRBD2. Germline V gives CDR1 SGHNT, CDR2 YYREEE (reference sequence). This CDR3 is built from 11 residues. The CDR3 spells CASSRAGVDSF. In DNA, the CDR3 is TGTGCCAGCAGTCGTGCGGGAGTAGATTCGTTC.

The chain is built from TRBV6-5 and TRBJ1-1; 7 nucleotides align to TRBD1. This CDR3 is built from 13 residues. Germline V gene sequence: CDR1 MNHEY, CDR2 SVGAGI. V shed 4 bases, J shed 8 bases, and the junction held 7 bases outside the gene matches. The CDR3: CASSSGGTGEAFF. As DNA, the CDR3 is TGTGCCAGCAGTTCAGGGGGAACAGGGGAAGCTTTCTTT.